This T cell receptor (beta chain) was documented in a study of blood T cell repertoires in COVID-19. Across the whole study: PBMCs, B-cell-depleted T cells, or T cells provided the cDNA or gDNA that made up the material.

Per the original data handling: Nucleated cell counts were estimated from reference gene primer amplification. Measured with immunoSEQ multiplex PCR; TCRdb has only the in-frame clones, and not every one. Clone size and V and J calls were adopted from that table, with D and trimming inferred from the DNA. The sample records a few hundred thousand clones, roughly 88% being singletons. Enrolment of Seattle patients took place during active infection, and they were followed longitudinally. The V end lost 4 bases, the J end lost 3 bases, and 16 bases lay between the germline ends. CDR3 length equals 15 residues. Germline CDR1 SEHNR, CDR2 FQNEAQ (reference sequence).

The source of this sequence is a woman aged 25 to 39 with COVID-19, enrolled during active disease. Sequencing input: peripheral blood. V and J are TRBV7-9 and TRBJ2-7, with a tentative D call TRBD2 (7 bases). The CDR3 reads CASSSQGGANYEQYF. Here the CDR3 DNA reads TGTGCCAGCAGCTCACAGGGAGGGGCGAACTACGAGCAGTACTTC.